The sequence of this T cell receptor (beta chain) was determined in a study of blood T cell repertoires in COVID-19. As for the study in general: Acute and convalescent COVID-19 specimens originated in the United States, Italy and Spain. PBMCs, B-cell-depleted T cells, or T cells were the source of the cDNA or gDNA that made up the material.

Original handling: Nucleated cell counts were estimated from reference gene primer amplification. Measured with immunoSEQ multiplex PCR; TCRdb has only the in-frame clones, and not every one. V and J calls and clone size are those listed in that table; D and trimming were worked out from the DNA. This sample has around 140,000 clones; over 80% occur once, and the top ten carry 2% to 3%. Trimming at V came to 3 bases and at J to 0 bases, leaving 9 bases not matched to a gene. The germline gives CDR1 SGHKS, CDR2 YYEKEE (reference sequence). This CDR3 has 17 amino acids. Sample: peripheral blood. The chain has TRBV5-5 and TRBJ2-1, with 7 nucleotides matching TRBD2. The clonotype originates from a man aged 45-65 years with active COVID-19. This CDR3 reads CASSSPYGGSSYNEQFF. CDR3 bases: TGTGCCAGCAGCTCTCCTTACGGGGGGAGCTCCTACAATGAGCAGTTCTTC.